This T cell receptor beta chain was sequenced during a study of early T cells in non-severe SARS-CoV-2 infection. As for the study in general: Alpha and beta chains were unpaired, from unsorted whole-blood bulk RNA.

At least ten counts were recorded for this clonotype. Germline V gene sequence: CDR1 SGHRS, CDR2 YFSETQ. CDR3 length: 15 residues. The V and J ends lost 0 bases and 4 bases respectively, with 10 bases between them. Individual cDNA molecules each received unique molecular identifiers attached to them. TCRdb itself ran the 5' RACE reads through MiXCR, one entry per CDR3 protein. The sample records about 34,000 distinct CDR3 sequences, approximately 6% being singletons. The sample consisted of whole blood. This receptor was taken from an adult who was a healthcare worker with PCR-confirmed SARS-CoV-2 infection or an uninfected control (not recorded which). The chain recombines TRBV5-1 with TRBJ2-2; D is unresolved. CDR3 region: CASSLEAYSTGELFF. The CDR3 DNA follows: TGCGCCAGCAGCTTGGAAGCCTATAGCACCGGGGAGCTGTTTTTT.